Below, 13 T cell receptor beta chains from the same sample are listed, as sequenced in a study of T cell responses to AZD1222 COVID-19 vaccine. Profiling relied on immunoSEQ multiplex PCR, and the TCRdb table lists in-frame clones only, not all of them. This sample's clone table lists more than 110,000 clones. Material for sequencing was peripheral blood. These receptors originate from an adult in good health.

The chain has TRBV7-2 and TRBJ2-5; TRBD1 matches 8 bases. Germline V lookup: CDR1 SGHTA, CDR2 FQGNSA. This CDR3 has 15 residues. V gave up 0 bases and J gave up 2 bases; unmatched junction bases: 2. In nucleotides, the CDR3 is TGTGCCAGCAGCTTAGCTGACAGGGGACAAGAGACCCAGTACTTC. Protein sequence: CASSLADRGQETQYF.

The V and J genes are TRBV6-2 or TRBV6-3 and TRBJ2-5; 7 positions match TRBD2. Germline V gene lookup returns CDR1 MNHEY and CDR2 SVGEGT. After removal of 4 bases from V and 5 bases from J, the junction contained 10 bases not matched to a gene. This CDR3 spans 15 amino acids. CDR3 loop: CASSSQGRVSETQYF. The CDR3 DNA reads TGTGCCAGCAGTTCCCAAGGGAGGGTCTCGGAGACCCAGTACTTC.

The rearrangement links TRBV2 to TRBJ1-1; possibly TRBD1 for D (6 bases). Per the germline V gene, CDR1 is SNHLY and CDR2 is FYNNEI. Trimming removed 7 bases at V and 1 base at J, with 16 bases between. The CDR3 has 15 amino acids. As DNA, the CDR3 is TGTGCCAGCACCTTATTGGGGGCAGGGAACACTGAAGCTTTCTTT. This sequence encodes CASTLLGAGNTEAFF.

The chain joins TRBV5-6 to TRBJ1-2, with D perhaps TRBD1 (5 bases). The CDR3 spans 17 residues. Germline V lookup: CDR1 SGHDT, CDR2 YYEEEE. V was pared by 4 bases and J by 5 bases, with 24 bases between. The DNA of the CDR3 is TGTGCCAGCAGCGAACCGAGGGGCCGCCAGGACCGTTATGGCTACACCTTC. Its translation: CASSEPRGRQDRYGYTF.

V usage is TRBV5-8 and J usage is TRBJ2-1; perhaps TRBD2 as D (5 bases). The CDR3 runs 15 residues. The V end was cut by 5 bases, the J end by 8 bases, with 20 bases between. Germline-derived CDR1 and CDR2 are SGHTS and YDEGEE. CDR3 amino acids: CASSYGLLGVDEQFF. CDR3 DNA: TGTGCCAGCAGTTACGGTCTACTCGGGGTGGATGAGCAGTTCTTC.

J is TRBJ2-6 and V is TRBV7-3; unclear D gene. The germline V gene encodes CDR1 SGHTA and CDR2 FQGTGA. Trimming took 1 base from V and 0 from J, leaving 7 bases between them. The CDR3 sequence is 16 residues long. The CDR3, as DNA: TGTGCCAGCAGCTTAAATGGTGTCTCTGGGGCCAACGTCCTGACTTTC. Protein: CASSLNGVSGANVLTF. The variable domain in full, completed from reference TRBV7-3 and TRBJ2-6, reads GAGVSQTPSNKVTEKGKYVELRCDPISGHTALYWYRQSLGQGPEFLIYFQGTGAADDSGLPNDRFFAVRPEGSVSTLKIQRTERGDSAVYLCASSLNGVSGANVLTFGAGSRLTVL.

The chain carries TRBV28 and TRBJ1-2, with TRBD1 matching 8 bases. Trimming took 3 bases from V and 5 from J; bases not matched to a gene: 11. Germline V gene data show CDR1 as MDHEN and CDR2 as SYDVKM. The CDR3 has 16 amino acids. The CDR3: CASSLPGQGLGYGYTF. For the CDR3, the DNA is TGTGCCAGCAGTTTGCCAGGACAGGGCCTGGGGTATGGCTACACCTTC.

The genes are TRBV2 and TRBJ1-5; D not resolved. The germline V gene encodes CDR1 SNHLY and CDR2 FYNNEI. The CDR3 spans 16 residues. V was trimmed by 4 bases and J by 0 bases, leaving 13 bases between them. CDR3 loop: CASSGARRSSNQPQHF. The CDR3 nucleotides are TGTGCCAGCAGTGGAGCAAGACGGAGTAGCAATCAGCCCCAGCATTTT. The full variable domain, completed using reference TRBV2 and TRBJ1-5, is EPEVTQTPSHQVTQMGQEVILRCVPISNHLYFYWYRQILGQKVEFLVSFYNNEISEKSEIFDDQFSVERPDGSNFTLKIRSTKLEDSAMYFCASSGARRSSNQPQHFGDGTRLSIL.

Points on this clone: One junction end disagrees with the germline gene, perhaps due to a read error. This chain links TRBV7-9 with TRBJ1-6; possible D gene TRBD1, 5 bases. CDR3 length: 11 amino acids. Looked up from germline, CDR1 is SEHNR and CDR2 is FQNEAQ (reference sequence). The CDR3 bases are TGCCGCGACAGCAATAATTCACCCCTCCACTTT. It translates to CRDSNNSPLHF.

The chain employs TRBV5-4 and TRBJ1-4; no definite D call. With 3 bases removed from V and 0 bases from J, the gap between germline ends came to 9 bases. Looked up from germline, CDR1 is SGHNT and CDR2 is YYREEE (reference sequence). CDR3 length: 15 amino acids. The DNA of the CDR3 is TGTGCCAGCAGCTCCGGTGGGGCAACTAATGAAAAACTGTTTTTT. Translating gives CASSSGGATNEKLFF.

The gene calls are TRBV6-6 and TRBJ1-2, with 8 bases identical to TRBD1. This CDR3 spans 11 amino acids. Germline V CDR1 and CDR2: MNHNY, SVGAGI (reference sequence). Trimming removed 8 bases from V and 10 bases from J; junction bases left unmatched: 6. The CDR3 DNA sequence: TGTGCCAGCGAGGTGGACAGGGCCTACACCTTC. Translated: CASEVDRAYTF.

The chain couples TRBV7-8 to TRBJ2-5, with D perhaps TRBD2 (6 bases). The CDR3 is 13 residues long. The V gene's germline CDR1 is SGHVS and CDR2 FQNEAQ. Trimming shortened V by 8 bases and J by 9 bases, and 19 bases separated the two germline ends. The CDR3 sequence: CASRLPPGEAQYF. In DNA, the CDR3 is TGTGCCAGCCGATTACCGCCGGGGGAGGCCCAGTACTTC.

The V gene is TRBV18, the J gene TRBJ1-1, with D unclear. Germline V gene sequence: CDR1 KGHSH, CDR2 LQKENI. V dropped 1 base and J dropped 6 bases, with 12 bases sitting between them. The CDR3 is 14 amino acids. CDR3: CASSPRELSSEAFF. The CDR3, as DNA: TGTGCCAGCTCACCACGGGAATTATCCTCTGAAGCTTTCTTT.